This T cell receptor beta chain was retrieved from a study of OX40 agonist ivuxolimab in advanced cancers. Study-level background: Ivuxolimab was a fully human IgG2 agonistic monoclonal antibody targeting the costimulatory receptor OX40 (CD134). Prior anti-PD-1, anti-PD-L1 or anti-CTLA-4 therapy was permitted, and approximately 42% of dose-escalation patients had received checkpoint inhibitors. Of the roughly 52 dose-escalation patients, hepatocellular carcinoma was present in about 20, melanoma in approximately 15, renal cell carcinoma in 9 and head and neck cancer in 9. The monotherapy dose-escalation portion (N = 52 patients) of the phase I ivuxolimab trial is reported in the paper. Three dose-escalation patients achieved partial responses, one with hepatocellular carcinoma and two with cutaneous melanoma. Peripheral TCRbeta sequencing was intended to test whether TCR sequence diversity was altered and clonal T-cell expansion was caused by ivuxolimab. In the dose-escalation cohort, around four fifths of patients were male, and the mean age was around 60 years, with a range of roughly 20 to 80. Intravenous ivuxolimab was administered to patients every 2 weeks at six dose levels: 0.01, 0.1, 0.3, 1.5, 3 and 10 mg/kg.

Notes on this clone: What this receptor recognizes is not known. The record has no base qualities; no much larger clone is one base away.

The germline V gene encodes CDR1 SGHAT and CDR2 FQNNGV. Including cysteine and phenylalanine, the CDR3 has 14 amino acids. This entry keeps only the CDR3 DNA: 42 bases, framed from base 1. The junction shows trimming of 3 bases on V and 2 bases on J, plus 7 bases between the germline ends. Genomic DNA was isolated from the sorted cells so that the TCRbeta CDR3 region could be sequenced. TCRbeta CDR3 regions were sequenced using the immunoSEQ Assay. Drawn from immuneACCESS, this table holds only the in-frame rearrangements with V and J called that TCRdb kept. Clones are partly lost; checked studies trace under half to an unresolved V gene and leave the rest unexplained. This sample comprises about 65,000 clones, about four fifths of them detected only once. The ten largest clonotypes hold roughly 2.1% of the sample. Beyond this particular receptor, the publication reports: Antigen specificity was not determined for the clonally expanded peripheral T cells. On average, CD8+ T cells showed more expanded clones than CD4+ T cells after ivuxolimab. At doses of 0.1 to 3.0 mg/kg, clonal expansion of both CD4+ and CD8+ blood T cells was observed from baseline to week 6. In the 0.1-3.0 mg/kg groups, partial responders had among the lowest normalized peripheral clonal expansion, particularly in CD8+ T cells. Low levels of normalized T-cell clonal expansion were also seen in some nonresponding patients.

The trial excluded patients who had a history of autoimmune disease or were on systemic immunosuppression. Peripheral blood for TCR sequencing was collected from all dose cohorts at baseline, on cycle 4 day 1, and on cycle 7 day 1. Samples were obtained from an open-label, multicenter, first-in-human phase I dose-escalation trial of ivuxolimab. Adults with locally advanced or metastatic melanoma, renal cell, hepatocellular, or head and neck squamous cell carcinoma were enrolled in the trial. Before TCR sequencing, CD4+ and CD8+ T cells were separately sorted from peripheral blood. The origin of this receptor is an adult with an advanced solid tumor such as melanoma, head and neck, liver or kidney cancer. The rearranged chain carries TRBV11-2 and TRBJ1-4; the D gene cannot be resolved reliably. The source was CD4+ or CD8+ T cells sorted from blood, collected in a trial of the OX40 agonist ivuxolimab. The DNA is as follows: TGTGCCAGCAGCTTCGGGAGTACTAATGAAAAACTGTTTTTT. Its coded protein is CASSFGSTNEKLFF.